Sequencing of this T cell receptor (beta chain) was carried out in a study of beta chain features in type 1 diabetes. Study-wide background: Over all samples combined, 107,917,701 sorted cells were examined.

Sequencing targeted expressed TCRB transcripts, as all isolated RNA had been reverse transcribed. TCRdb's table, derived via immunoSEQ multiplex PCR, lists solely in-frame clones and lacks some. The table shows around 300,000 clones, with 12% to 15% occurring only once. This clone has a handful of counts. Its antigen is as yet unknown. Germline V CDR1 and CDR2: SGHTA, FQGNSA. The CDR3 is made up of 13 amino acids. Unmatched junction bases numbered 3, after V lost 10 bases and J lost 2 bases. Overall study findings and caveats: Patients' naive, central memory and regulatory TCRB repertoires appeared more alike than those of healthy donors. Type 1 diabetes patients had VDJ junctions that carried fewer insertions and more deletions. In patients and controls equally, PCR might favor templates that are shorter.

The sequence derives from a man younger than 45 in good health. The chain has TRBV7-2 and TRBJ1-4; 8 bases are a match to TRBD1. The sample was central memory CD4+ T cells from blood. CDR3 sequence: CATRTGTNEKLFF. The CDR3 coding sequence is TGTGCCACCAGGACAGGGACTAATGAAAAACTGTTTTTT.